This T cell receptor (beta chain) was found in a study of post-analysis software for immune sequencing data. The study, taken as a whole, reports: Higher frequency in patients than in controls was seen for roughly five TRBV segments, with TRBV5-6, TRBV5-1 and TRBV20-1 among them.

About this clonotype: Antigen: not known. At one end, the junction sequence differs from germline, possibly due to a read error.

The CDR3 has 15 residues. Germline CDR1 SGHKS, CDR2 YYEKEE (reference sequence). Unique-molecular-identifier-tagged TCR beta cDNA libraries were used. The authors obtained roughly 550,000 cDNA molecules from approximately 0.91 to 9.4 million T cells. MiXCR was run by TCRdb on the PCR reads, yielding one entry per CDR3 protein. The sample holds roughly 400,000 distinct CDR3 sequences, 35% to 45% seen once. The sequencing input was blood. The clonotype originates from a girl aged 2 to 9 with multiple sclerosis. J is TRBJ2-2 and V is TRBV5-5, with D possibly matching TRBD2 (7 bases). The CDR3 protein is CASSPLGGQAGERFF. The DNA of the CDR3 is TGTGCCAGCAGCCCCCTGGGGGGGCAAGCCGGGGAGCGGTTTTTT.